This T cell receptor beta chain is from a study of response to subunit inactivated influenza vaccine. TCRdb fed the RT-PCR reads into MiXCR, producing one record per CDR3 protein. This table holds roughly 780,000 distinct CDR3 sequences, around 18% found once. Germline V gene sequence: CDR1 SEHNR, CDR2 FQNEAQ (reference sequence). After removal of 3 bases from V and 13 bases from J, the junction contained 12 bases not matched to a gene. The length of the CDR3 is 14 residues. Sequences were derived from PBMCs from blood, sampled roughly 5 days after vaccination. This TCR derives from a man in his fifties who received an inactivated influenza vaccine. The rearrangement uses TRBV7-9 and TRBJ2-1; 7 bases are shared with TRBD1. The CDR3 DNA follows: TGTGCCAGCAGCTTGGGGACAGAGAACTCACACCAGTTCTTC. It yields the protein CASSLGTENSHQFF.